These 2 T cell receptor beta chains came from one sample sequenced in a study of a mutant IDH1 vaccine in newly diagnosed glioma. Time point of the sample: week 35, safety follow-up. The study gave 300 ug of mutant IDH1 20-mer peptide per vaccine dose, with topical imiquimod. Antigens for these TCRs are unknown. This table comes from immunoSEQ multiplex PCR, and its TCRdb copy is limited to in-frame clones, with some not included. The data contain approximately 61,000 clones, roughly 79% of them singletons. Sequenced material: PBMCs, taken from a glioma patient whose treatment included an IDH1 peptide vaccine. These receptors were collected from a man aged 35 to 55 with glioma.

The CDR3 here is CASSLGGRPGYTF. The CDR3 region has the DNA TGTGCCAGCAGCTTAGGGGGGCGGCCAGGCTACACCTTC. The V call is TRBV7-2, the J call TRBJ1-2; weak D call: TRBD1 (6 bases). Germline CDR1 and CDR2: SGHTA and FQGNSA. V was cut by 1 base and J by 8 bases, with 11 bases left in between. This CDR3 is built from 13 residues.

The chain links TRBV7-2 to TRBJ2-3; TRBD2 matches 12 bases. This CDR3 has 19 residues. Trimming cost V 2 bases and J 10 bases; bases outside gene matches: 19. Germline CDR1 reads SGHTA; CDR2 reads FQGNSA. The CDR3 loop is CASSLQARLAGEMGKPQYF. The CDR3 coding sequence is TGTGCCAGCAGCTTACAGGCTCGACTAGCGGGAGAGATGGGAAAACCGCAGTATTTT.